The sequence of this TCR beta chain was determined in a study of early T cells in non-severe SARS-CoV-2 infection. Overall study context: RNA in bulk from unsorted whole blood was sequenced, and chains were unpaired.

Individual cDNA molecules were tagged with unique molecular identifiers, the study reported. TCRdb reprocessed the 5' RACE reads with MiXCR, giving one entry per CDR3 protein. Among 100,000 or so distinct CDR3 sequences listed, over 15% were seen once. The study, taken as a whole, reports: VDJdb matching favored anti-spike CD8 responses, missing private and CD4 specificities.

This CDR3 is built from 14 residues. CDR1 MNHEY and CDR2 SVGAGI come from the germline V gene. J was trimmed by 9 bases and V by 5 bases; bases with no gene match: 6. This clonotype occurred many times. Its antigen is still unknown. The TCR originated in an adult who was a healthcare worker with PCR-confirmed SARS-CoV-2 infection or an uninfected control (not recorded which). The material sequenced was whole blood, taken at baseline. The chain employs TRBV6-5 and TRBJ2-1; 11 positions agree with TRBD2. The CDR3 loop is CASSSSGRAGEQFF. Written as DNA, the CDR3 is TGTGCCAGCAGTAGTAGCGGGAGGGCCGGTGAGCAGTTCTTC.